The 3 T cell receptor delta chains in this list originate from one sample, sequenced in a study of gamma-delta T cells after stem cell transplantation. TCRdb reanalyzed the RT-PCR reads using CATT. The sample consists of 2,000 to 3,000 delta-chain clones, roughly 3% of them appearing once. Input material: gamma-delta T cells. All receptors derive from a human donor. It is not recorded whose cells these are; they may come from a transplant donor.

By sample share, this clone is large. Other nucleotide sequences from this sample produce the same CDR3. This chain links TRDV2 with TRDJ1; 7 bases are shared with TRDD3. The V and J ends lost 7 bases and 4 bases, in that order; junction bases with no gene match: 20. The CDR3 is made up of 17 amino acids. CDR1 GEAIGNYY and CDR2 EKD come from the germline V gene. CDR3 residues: CACSILGTTTGHDKLIF. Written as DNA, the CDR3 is TGTGCCTGCAGCATACTGGGGACTACTACGGGCCACGATAAACTCATCTTT.

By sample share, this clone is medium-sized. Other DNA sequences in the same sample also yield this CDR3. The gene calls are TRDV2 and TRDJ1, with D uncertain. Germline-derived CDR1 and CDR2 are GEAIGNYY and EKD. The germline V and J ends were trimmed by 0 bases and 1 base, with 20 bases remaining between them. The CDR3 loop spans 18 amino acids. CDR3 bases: TGTGCCTGTGACACCGTCGGCCGAGACCCGGGAGGCACCGATAAACTCATCTTT. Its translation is CACDTVGRDPGGTDKLIF.

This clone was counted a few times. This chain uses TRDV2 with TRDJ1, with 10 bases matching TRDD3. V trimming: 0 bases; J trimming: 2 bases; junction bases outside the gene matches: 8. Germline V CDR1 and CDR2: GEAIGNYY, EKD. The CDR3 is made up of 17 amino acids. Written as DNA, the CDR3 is TGTGCCTGTGACACCGTACTGGGGGATTCGGGTACCGATAAACTCATCTTT. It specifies CACDTVLGDSGTDKLIF.